The 32 T cell receptor beta chains reported below all come from one sample, sequenced in a study of T cell changes during pregnancy in multiple sclerosis. Profiling relied on immunoSEQ multiplex PCR, and the TCRdb table lists in-frame clones only, not all of them. The sample shows under 120,000 clones, approximately 90% of them seen only once. The specimen comprised peripheral blood, sampled after pregnancy. These receptors all stem from a female donor with multiple sclerosis, enrolled in a pregnancy study.

The chain combines TRBV6-4 with TRBJ1-2; the match to TRBD1 covers 7 bases. The CDR3 is 14 amino acids. After removal of 2 bases from V and 2 bases from J, the junction contained 2 bases not matched to a gene. Looked up from germline, CDR1 is MRHNA and CDR2 is SNTAGT. CDR3 amino acids: CASSDGDSNYGYTF. CDR3 nucleotide sequence: TGTGCCAGCAGTGACGGGGACAGCAACTATGGCTACACCTTC.

The rearrangement joins TRBV19 to TRBJ1-1; the match to TRBD1 covers 7 bases. From germline, CDR1 is LNHDA and CDR2 SQIVND (reference sequence). The CDR3 contains 15 residues. The V segment lost 5 bases and the J segment 2 bases; nucleotides outside the gene matches: 8. The CDR3 region is CASSPWDRRNTEAFF. The CDR3 nucleotides read TGTGCCAGTAGTCCTTGGGACAGAAGAAACACTGAAGCTTTCTTT.

A word on this clone: An end of the junction differs from the germline gene, which may be a read error. The chain combines TRBV15 with TRBJ1-1; 8 nucleotides line up with TRBD1. Germline CDR1 is LNHNV and CDR2 is YYDKDF (reference sequence). The CDR3 loop spans 15 amino acids. The CDR3 is CATSSDTRTWDRTLF. The CDR3 nucleotides are TGTGCCACCAGCAGCGATACCCGTACGTGGGACAGGACGCTCTTT. The complete variable domain, with remaining parts taken from reference TRBV15 and TRBJ1-1, reads DAMVIQNPRYQVTQFGKPVTLSCSQTLNHNVMYWYQQKSSQAPKLLFHYYDKDFNNEADTPDNFQSRRPNTSFCFLDIRSPGLGDTAMYLCATSSDTRTWDRTLFGQGTRLTVV.

This chain joins TRBV7-6 and TRBJ1-1; no clear D. CDR1 and CDR2 (germline): SGHVS, FNYEAQ. The CDR3 has 15 amino acids. V lost 1 base, J lost 5 bases, and 14 bases lay in between. CDR3 in amino acids: CASSLVRAVRTEAFF. In DNA, the CDR3 is TGTGCCAGCAGCTTAGTGCGGGCGGTGAGAACTGAAGCTTTCTTT.

The table lists this clone with a count of one. The chain uses TRBV7-8 and TRBJ2-1, with 8 bases identical to TRBD1. Per germline, CDR1 SGHVS and CDR2 FQNEAQ. The CDR3 covers 18 residues. V lost 6 bases to trimming and J lost 4 bases; unmatched junction nucleotides: 17. CDR3 coding DNA: TGTGCCAGCAGGCCTGCAGGGGGCGCGATCGGTACGTACAATGAGCAGTTCTTC. This sequence encodes CASRPAGGAIGTYNEQFF.

The sample holds a few counts of this clone. The junction differs from germline at one of its ends, possibly a read error. The V gene is TRBV7-7, the J gene TRBJ2-2; 9 bases map to TRBD2. The CDR3 has 15 amino acids. The germline V gene has CDR1 SSHAT and CDR2 FNYEAQ (reference sequence). Here the CDR3 DNA reads TGTGCTAGCAGCTATCTAGCGGGGAGTACCGGGGAGCTGTTTTTT. Protein product: CASSYLAGSTGELFF.

The V gene is TRBV19, the J gene TRBJ2-1; possible D gene TRBD2, 6 bases. CDR3 length: 10 amino acids. V lost 5 bases and J 15 bases, leaving 11 bases between the germline ends. CDR1 LNHDA and CDR2 SQIVND come from the germline V gene (reference sequence). The CDR3 DNA reads as TGTGCCAGTAGTTGCGGGGATCGGTTCTTC. Protein product: CASSCGDRFF.

V gene TRBV7-9 combines with J gene TRBJ1-2; 9 bases align to TRBD1. Germline CDR1 is SEHNR and CDR2 is FQNEAQ (reference sequence). V trimming: 7 bases; J trimming: 4 bases; junction bases outside the gene matches: 13. CDR3 length: 16 residues. The CDR3 here is CASTRQGDRVPYGYTF. The CDR3 region has the DNA TGTGCCAGCACACGCCAGGGGGACAGGGTACCCTATGGCTACACCTTC.

The chain links TRBV18 to TRBJ2-3, with 16 bases matching TRBD2. The CDR3 is 18 amino acids. CDR1 and CDR2 (germline): KGHSH, LQKENI. V trimming: 3 bases; J trimming: 2 bases; junction bases outside the gene matches: 5. The DNA for the CDR3 is TGTGCCAGCTCACCGGGACTAGCGGGGGGGCGAATCACAGATACGCAGTATTTT. Protein sequence: CASSPGLAGGRITDTQYF.

The rearrangement links TRBV27 to TRBJ2-5, with 10 bases lining up with TRBD2. Germline assignment: CDR1 MNHEY and CDR2 SMNVEV (reference sequence). CDR3 length equals 16 residues. The V segment lost 5 bases and the J segment 5 bases; nucleotides outside the gene matches: 11. CDR3 nucleotides: TGTGCCAGCAGTCTAGGTCCTAGCGGGGGTACGGAGACCCAGTACTTC. It translates to CASSLGPSGGTETQYF.

The chain couples TRBV5-6 to TRBJ2-3; TRBD2 matches at 9 bases. Germline V lookup: CDR1 SGHDT, CDR2 YYEEEE. The CDR3 covers 16 residues. V dropped 6 bases and J dropped 3; count of bases not matched to a gene: 11. DNA for the CDR3: TGTGCCAGCACCCCCATGAGGCTAGCGGGGACAGATACGCAGTATTTT. Translating it yields CASTPMRLAGTDTQYF.

The chain is built from TRBV9 and TRBJ1-5, with D hard to call. This CDR3 region has 15 residues. The ends were cut back, 6 bases at V and 5 bases at J, with 18 bases in the middle. The V gene's germline CDR1 is SGDLS and CDR2 YYNGEE. CDR3 nucleotide sequence: TGTGCCAGCACGCTGCGTTACCCCCGGTATCAGCCCCAGCATTTT. It yields the protein CASTLRYPRYQPQHF.

Regarding this clone: The junction and the germline gene differ at one end; a read error may be behind it. This sequence joins TRBV4-1 and TRBJ2-1; D gene unclear. CDR1 and CDR2 (germline): MGHRA, YSYEKL. There are 13 residues in the CDR3. Written as DNA, the CDR3 is TGCGCCAGCAGCCACCCTACCTACAGTGAGCAGTTCTTC. This codes for CASSHPTYSEQFF.

The rearrangement links TRBV1 to TRBJ2-7; TRBD2 is the table's D call, not checked against the DNA. TRBV1 is described as a pseudogene. This CDR3 comprises 14 residues. This chain's CDR3 is CTSSQDIPIREQYF. The CDR3 DNA reads TGCACCAGCAGCCAAGACATACCAATACGGGAGCAGTACTTC.

The chain recombines TRBV4-2 with TRBJ1-1, with 8 bases lining up with TRBD1. The V and J ends lost 2 bases and 3 bases, in that order; junction bases with no gene match: 11. CDR1 and CDR2 (germline): LGHNA, YNFKEQ. This CDR3 contains 17 residues. DNA for the CDR3: TGTGCCAGCAGCCAAATGCAGGGGGCGCGTCGGGACACTGAAGCTTTCTTT. Protein: CASSQMQGARRDTEAFF.

This rearrangement joins TRBV6-5 to TRBJ2-3; D is undetermined. CDR3 length: 16 amino acids. The V and J ends lost 0 bases and 3 bases respectively, with 13 bases between them. Looked up from germline, CDR1 is MNHEY and CDR2 is SVGAGI. CDR3 in DNA: TGTGCCAGCAGTTACTCGATCCAGCTCGGGACAGATACGCAGTATTTT. Its translation: CASSYSIQLGTDTQYF.

This chain joins TRBV7-9 and TRBJ2-5, with 9 bases fitting TRBD2. Germline values: CDR1 SEHNR, CDR2 FQNEAQ (reference sequence). Trimming took 6 bases from V and 4 from J; bases not matched to a gene: 15. The CDR3 spans 17 residues. The CDR3 DNA follows: TGTGCCAGCAGATCAACACCTCTGCGGGAGGGGGGAGAGACCCAGTACTTC. It specifies CASRSTPLREGGETQYF.

In this sample, this clone turned up a few times. The CDR3 region has the DNA TGTGCCAGCAACATACAGGGGGAGGCTGAAGCTTTCTTT. Translating gives CASNIQGEAEAFF. This chain links TRBV6-1 with TRBJ1-1; 8 bases are shared with TRBD1. From germline, CDR1 is MNHNS and CDR2 SASEGT. V gave up 7 bases and J gave up 6 bases; unmatched junction bases: 7. The CDR3 loop spans 13 amino acids.

The V call is TRBV2, the J call TRBJ2-3; D gene ambiguous. The CDR3 loop spans 15 amino acids. Trimming removed 6 bases from V and 2 bases from J, with 15 bases in between. Looked up from germline, CDR1 is SNHLY and CDR2 is FYNNEI. CDR3 nucleotides: TGTGCCAGCAGAGCCTTGGGCAGGAACACAGATACGCAGTATTTT. This encodes CASRALGRNTDTQYF. The full variable domain, rest sourced from reference TRBV2 and TRBJ2-3, is EPEVTQTPSHQVTQMGQEVILRCVPISNHLYFYWYRQILGQKVEFLVSFYNNEISEKSEIFDDQFSVERPDGSNFTLKIRSTKLEDSAMYFCASRALGRNTDTQYFGPGTRLTVL.

V usage is TRBV5-1 and J usage is TRBJ2-1; 12 positions agree with TRBD1. Germline V gives CDR1 SGHRS, CDR2 YFSETQ. The CDR3 sequence is 16 residues long. The ends lost 4 bases at V and 6 bases at J; junction bases unmatched: 8. CDR3 sequence: CASSPGDRGPVNEQFF. CDR3 nucleotides: TGCGCCAGCAGCCCGGGGGACAGGGGGCCAGTCAATGAGCAGTTCTTC.

The gene calls are TRBV30 and TRBJ1-2, with 7 positions matching TRBD1. CDR1 GTSNPN and CDR2 SVGIG come from the germline V gene (reference sequence). The CDR3 covers 14 residues. The V segment lost 3 bases and the J segment 3 bases; nucleotides outside the gene matches: 7. For the CDR3, the DNA is TGTGCCTGGAGCCACCTTGACAGGGACTATGGCTACACCTTC. Translation gives CAWSHLDRDYGYTF. Looking up the rest from reference TRBV30 and TRBJ1-2 gives the full variable domain: SQTIHQWPATLVQPVGSPLSLECTVEGTSNPNLYWYRQAAGRGLQLLFYSVGIGQISSEVPQNLSASRPQDRQFILSSKKLLLSDSGFYLCAWSHLDRDYGYTFGSGTRLTVV.

The table lists this clone with a few counts. The chain carries TRBV28 and TRBJ1-1; D unresolved. The V gene lost 8 bases and the J gene lost 7 bases, with 8 bases spanning the gap. The CDR3 is made up of 10 amino acids. Looked up from germline, CDR1 is MDHEN and CDR2 is SYDVKM. CDR3: CASLDGEAFF. CDR3 DNA: TGTGCCAGCCTAGACGGTGAAGCTTTCTTT.

This chain links TRBV6-5 with TRBJ1-5, with 8 bases identical to TRBD1. The V and J ends lost 6 bases and 6 bases, in that order; junction bases with no gene match: 4. Looked up from germline, CDR1 is MNHEY and CDR2 is SVGAGI. The CDR3 runs 13 residues. CDR3 nucleotide sequence: TGTGCCAGCAGCCGCGACAGGGGTCAGCCCCAGCATTTT. It encodes CASSRDRGQPQHF.

The CDR3 DNA is TGTGCCAGCAGCACAGGGATTGGCACTGAAGCTTTCTTT. As protein: CASSTGIGTEAFF. V gene TRBV9 combines with J gene TRBJ1-1; TRBD1 might be the D (6 bases). V lost 4 bases to trimming and J lost 4 bases, with 11 bases between them. Germline CDR1 reads SGDLS; CDR2 reads YYNGEE. The CDR3 runs 13 residues.

The sample holds one count of this clone. The chain is built from TRBV21-1 and TRBJ2-1; TRBD2 was called by the table and not checked on the DNA. TRBV21-1 is noted as a pseudogene. There are 14 residues in the CDR3. The CDR3 sequence is CASPAPRRDNEQFF. CDR3 nucleotides: TGTGCCAGCCCCGCGCCTAGGCGAGACAATGAGCAGTTCTTC.

The chain uses TRBV5-1 and TRBJ2-6; unclear D gene. The CDR3 runs 15 residues. Germline values: CDR1 SGHRS, CDR2 YFSETQ. The V gene lost 0 bases and the J gene lost 0 bases, with 4 bases spanning the gap. CDR3 protein: CASSLDTSGANVLTF. The CDR3 bases are TGCGCCAGCAGCTTGGACACCTCTGGGGCCAACGTCCTGACTTTC.

The chain links TRBV11-2 to TRBJ2-1; 9 bases align to TRBD1. Per the germline V gene, CDR1 is SGHAT and CDR2 is FQNNGV. The CDR3 extends over 17 amino acids. The junction had 9 bases not matched to a gene; V was cut back by 3 bases and J by 3 bases. CDR3 nucleotide sequence: TGTGCCAGCAGCTTTTCTCCCGGGACAGGGTTCTACAATGAGCAGTTCTTC. Translation: CASSFSPGTGFYNEQFF.

This CDR3 reads CASSEDVGSSYNEQFF. In nucleotides, the CDR3 is TGTGCCAGCAGTGAAGATGTGGGGAGCTCCTACAATGAGCAGTTCTTC. The chain has TRBV6-1 and TRBJ2-1; D is perhaps TRBD2 (5 bases). This CDR3 spans 16 amino acids. Trimming removed 1 base at V and 0 bases at J, with 10 bases between. The germline gives CDR1 MNHNS, CDR2 SASEGT.

The chain uses TRBV7-2 and TRBJ2-1, with 14 positions matching TRBD2. The V segment lost 5 bases and the J segment 1 base; nucleotides outside the gene matches: 10. The CDR3 spans 19 residues. Germline V gene lookup returns CDR1 SGHTA and CDR2 FQGNSA. The CDR3 region has the DNA TGTGCCAGCAGCCAAGGTACACGGACTAGCGGGGGGTCCTACAATGAGCAGTTCTTC. As protein: CASSQGTRTSGGSYNEQFF. Full variable domain (outside the CDR3, taken from reference TRBV7-2 and TRBJ2-1): GAGVSQSPSNKVTEKGKDVELRCDPISGHTALYWYRQSLGQGLEFLIYFQGNSAPDKSGLPSDRFSAERTGGSVSTLTIQRTQQEDSAVYLCASSQGTRTSGGSYNEQFFGPGTRLTVL.

The CDR3 here is CASSNGDRAHGYTF. In DNA form, the CDR3 reads TGTGCCAGCAGCAATGGGGACAGGGCTCATGGCTACACCTTC. V and J are TRBV6-5 and TRBJ1-2; 9 nucleotides agree with TRBD1. The CDR3 has 14 residues. The V gene end was trimmed by 6 bases and the J gene end by 6 bases; junction bases not matched to a gene: 8. Germline CDR1 MNHEY, CDR2 SVGAGI.

The V and J genes are TRBV18 and TRBJ2-7, with 7 bases that match TRBD2. Germline CDR1 is KGHSH and CDR2 is LQKENI. This CDR3 is built from 15 residues. With 6 bases clipped from V and 2 bases from J, the junction kept 10 bases outside the gene matches. The CDR3 DNA is TGTGCCAGCTCTCGGGAGGTGAGGGATGCCTACGAGCAGTACTTC. Protein: CASSREVRDAYEQYF.

The gene calls are TRBV5-6 and TRBJ1-6; D is ambiguous. The CDR3 covers 16 residues. Deletions cut 1 base from V and 7 bases from J, with 15 bases between. Germline lookup yields CDR1 SGHDT and CDR2 YYEEEE. The CDR3 spells CASSLSAGERNSPLHF. CDR3 in DNA: TGTGCCAGCAGCTTGTCTGCCGGGGAGAGGAATTCACCCCTCCACTTT.